The TCR beta chain described here comes from a study of T-cell memory formation after mild COVID-19. Study details: Most TCR clusters belonged to a single donor.

Comments on this clonotype: Its target is not known.

TCRdb analysed the 5' RACE reads with MiXCR anew, one entry per CDR3 protein. The sample comprises 85,000 to 120,000 distinct CDR3 sequences, under 15% of which are singletons, and around 27% rests with the top ten. CDR1 LGHDT and CDR2 YNNKEL come from the germline V gene (reference sequence). Trimming removed 4 bases from V and 6 bases from J, with 8 bases in between. The CDR3 is made up of 12 amino acids. Study results and caveats: There was no confirmation that second-wave clones peaking on day 37 were SARS-CoV-2 specific.

The chain combines TRBV3-1 with TRBJ2-3; no clear D. This TCR was sampled from an adult woman who had mild COVID-19 (a few samples of this study predate the infection). Cell type and time point are not known. Sample: PBMCs or a T cell subset sorted from them (not recorded which). The CDR3 DNA follows: TGTGCCAGCAGCCCCTCGGGTGATACGCAGTATTTT. As protein: CASSPSGDTQYF.